The next 5 T cell receptor beta chains were all read from a single sample in a study of cytomegalovirus exposure and HLA in healthy donors. 60 Vbeta and 13 Jbeta primers were used in PCR. TCRdb's table, derived via immunoSEQ multiplex PCR, lists solely in-frame clones and lacks some. This sample carries 150,000 to 200,000 clones, 81% of them seen once, and the ten largest clones take roughly 13%. Sequencing used PBMCs. Every receptor here comes from a woman between 50 and 59 years old in good health and CMV-seronegative.

This chain uses TRBV5-1 with TRBJ2-7, with D tentatively TRBD1 (5 bases). The CDR3 is 18 residues long. Trimming left V 5 bases short and J 5 bases short, with 29 bases between. Germline V gene lookup returns CDR1 SGHRS and CDR2 YFSETQ. The CDR3 region has the DNA TGCGCCAGCAGGTGGGGTTACGAAAGGGCAGGGAAGCTCAACGAGCAGTACTTC. Translation: CASRWGYERAGKLNEQYF.

The count of this clone is one. This chain connects TRBV12-5 to TRBJ2-5, with TRBD2 identical over 7 bases. From germline, CDR1 is LGHNT and CDR2 FRNRAP. The CDR3 covers 12 residues. The V gene end was trimmed by 5 bases and the J gene end by 7 bases; junction bases not matched to a gene: 4. The DNA of the CDR3 is TGTGCTAGTGGTGGGGAGGGACGGACCCAGTACTTC. The encoded protein is CASGGEGRTQYF. The whole variable domain, filled in from reference TRBV12-5 and TRBJ2-5, reads DARVTQTPRHKVTEMGQEVTMRCQPILGHNTVFWYRQTMMQGLELLAYFRNRAPLDDSGMPKDRFSAEMPDATLATLKIQPSEPRDSAVYFCASGGEGRTQYFGPGTRLLVL.

This clone has just one count. V usage is TRBV28 and J usage is TRBJ1-5; 11 positions agree with TRBD1. Germline trimming cut 6 bases from V and 7 bases from J; bases unmatched to any gene: 11. The germline CDR1 and CDR2 sequences are MDHEN and SYDVKM. The CDR3 spans 16 residues. As DNA, the CDR3 is TGTGCCAGCAGAGAAACCGGGACAGGGGGTTGGCAGCCCCAGCATTTT. Translated: CASRETGTGGWQPQHF.

The CDR3 DNA is TGTGCCAGCGGCCGGCCGCCACAGGGGATCTACGAGCAGTACTTC. It is translated as CASGRPPQGIYEQYF. The chain links TRBV28 to TRBJ2-7; 7 nucleotides agree with TRBD1. This CDR3 is built from 15 residues. Germline V lookup: CDR1 MDHEN, CDR2 SYDVKM. After removal of 8 bases from V and 3 bases from J, the junction contained 13 bases not matched to a gene.

The J gene is TRBJ2-7, the V gene TRBV5-1; weak D call: TRBD1 (6 bases). CDR1 and CDR2 (germline): SGHRS, YFSETQ. Trimming shortened V by 0 bases and J by 2 bases, and 15 bases separated the two germline ends. This CDR3 has 16 amino acids. Here the CDR3 DNA reads TGCGCCAGCAGCTTGGATCCCGACAGGAGGACCTACGAGCAGTACTTC. Residues: CASSLDPDRRTYEQYF. The complete variable domain, with remaining parts taken from reference TRBV5-1 and TRBJ2-7, reads KAGVTQTPRYLIKTRGQQVTLSCSPISGHRSVSWYQQTPGQGLQFLFEYFSETQRNKGNFPGRFSGRQFSNSRSEMNVSTLELGDSALYLCASSLDPDRRTYEQYFGPGTRLTVT.